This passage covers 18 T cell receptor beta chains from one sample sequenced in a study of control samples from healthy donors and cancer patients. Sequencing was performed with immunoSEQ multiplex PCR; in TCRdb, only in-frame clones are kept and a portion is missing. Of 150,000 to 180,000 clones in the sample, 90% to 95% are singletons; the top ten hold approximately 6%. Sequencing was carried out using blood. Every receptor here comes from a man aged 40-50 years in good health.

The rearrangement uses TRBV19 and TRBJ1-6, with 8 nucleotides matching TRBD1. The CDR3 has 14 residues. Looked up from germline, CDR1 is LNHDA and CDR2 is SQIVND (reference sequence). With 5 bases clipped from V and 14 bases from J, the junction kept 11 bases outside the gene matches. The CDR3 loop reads CASSSGTGGDTLHF. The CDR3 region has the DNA TGTGCCAGTAGTTCCGGGACAGGAGGTGATACCCTCCACTTT.

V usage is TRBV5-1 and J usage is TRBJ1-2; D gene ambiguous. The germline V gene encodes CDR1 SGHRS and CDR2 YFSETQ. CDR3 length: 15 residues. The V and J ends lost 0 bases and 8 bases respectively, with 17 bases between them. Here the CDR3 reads CASSLGAGALEGYTF. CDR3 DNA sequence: TGCGCCAGCAGCTTGGGGGCAGGCGCCCTGGAAGGCTACACCTTC.

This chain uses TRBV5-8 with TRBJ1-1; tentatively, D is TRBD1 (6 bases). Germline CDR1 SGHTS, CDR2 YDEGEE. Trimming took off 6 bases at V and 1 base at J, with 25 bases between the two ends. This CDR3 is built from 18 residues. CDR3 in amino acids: CASILSLGQPRANTEAFF. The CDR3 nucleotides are TGTGCCAGCATCTTATCCTTAGGACAGCCGAGGGCGAACACTGAAGCTTTCTTT.

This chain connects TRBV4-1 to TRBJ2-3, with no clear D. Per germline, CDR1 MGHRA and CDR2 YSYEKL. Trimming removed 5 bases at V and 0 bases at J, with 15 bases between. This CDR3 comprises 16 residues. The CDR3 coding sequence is TGCGCCAGCAGCATCGGAAGGGCCAGTAGCACAGATACGCAGTATTTT. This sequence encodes CASSIGRASSTDTQYF.

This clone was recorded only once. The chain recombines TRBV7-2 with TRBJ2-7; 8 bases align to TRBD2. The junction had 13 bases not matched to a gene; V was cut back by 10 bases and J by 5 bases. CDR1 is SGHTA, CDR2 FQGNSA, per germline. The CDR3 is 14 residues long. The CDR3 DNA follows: TGTGCCACCACGCCTCGGGGGGGGAAGGACGAGCAGTACTTC. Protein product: CATTPRGGKDEQYF.

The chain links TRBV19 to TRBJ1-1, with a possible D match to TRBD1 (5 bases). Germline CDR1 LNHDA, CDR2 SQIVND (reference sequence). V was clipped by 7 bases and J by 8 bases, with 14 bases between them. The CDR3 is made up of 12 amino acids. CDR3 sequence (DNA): TGTGCCAGTATGGAGGGGAGATACGAAGCTTTCTTT. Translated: CASMEGRYEAFF.

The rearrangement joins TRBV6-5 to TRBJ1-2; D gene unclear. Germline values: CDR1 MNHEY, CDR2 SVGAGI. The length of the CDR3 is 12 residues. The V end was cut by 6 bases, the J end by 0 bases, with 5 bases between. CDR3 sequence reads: CASRNTNYGYTF. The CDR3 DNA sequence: TGTGCCAGCAGAAATACTAACTATGGCTACACCTTC.

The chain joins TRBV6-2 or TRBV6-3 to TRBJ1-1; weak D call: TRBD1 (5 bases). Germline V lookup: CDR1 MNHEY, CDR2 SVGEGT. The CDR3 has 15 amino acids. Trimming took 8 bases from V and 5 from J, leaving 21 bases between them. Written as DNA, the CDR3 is TGTGCCAGCCGCCTGTCGTGGGCGCAGGGTACTGAAGCTTTCTTT. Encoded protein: CASRLSWAQGTEAFF.

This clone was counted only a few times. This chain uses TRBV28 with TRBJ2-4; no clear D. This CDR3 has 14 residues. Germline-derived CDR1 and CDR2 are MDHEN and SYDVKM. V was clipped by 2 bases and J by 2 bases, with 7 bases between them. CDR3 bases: TGTGCCAGCAGTTTAGTTTCGACCAAAAACATTCAGTACTTC. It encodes CASSLVSTKNIQYF.

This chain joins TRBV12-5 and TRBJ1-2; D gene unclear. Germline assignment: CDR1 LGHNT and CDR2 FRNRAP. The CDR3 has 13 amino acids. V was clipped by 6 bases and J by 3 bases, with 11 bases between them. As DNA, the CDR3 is TGTGCTAGTGGCGCCGACTGGTACTATGGCTACACCTTC. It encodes CASGADWYYGYTF. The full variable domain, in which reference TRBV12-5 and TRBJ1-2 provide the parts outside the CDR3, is DARVTQTPRHKVTEMGQEVTMRCQPILGHNTVFWYRQTMMQGLELLAYFRNRAPLDDSGMPKDRFSAEMPDATLATLKIQPSEPRDSAVYFCASGADWYYGYTFGSGTRLTVV.

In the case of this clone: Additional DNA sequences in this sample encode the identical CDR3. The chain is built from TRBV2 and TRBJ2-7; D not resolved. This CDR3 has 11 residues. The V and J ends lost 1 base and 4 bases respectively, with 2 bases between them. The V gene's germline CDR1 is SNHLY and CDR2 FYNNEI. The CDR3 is CASSEGYEQYF. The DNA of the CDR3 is TGTGCCAGCAGTGAAGGGTACGAGCAGTACTTC.

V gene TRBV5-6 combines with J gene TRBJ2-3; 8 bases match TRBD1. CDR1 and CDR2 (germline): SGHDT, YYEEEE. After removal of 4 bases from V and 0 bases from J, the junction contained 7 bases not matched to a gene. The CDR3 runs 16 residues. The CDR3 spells CASSAEGTGSTDTQYF. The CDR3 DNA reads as TGTGCCAGCAGCGCAGAAGGGACAGGAAGCACAGATACGCAGTATTTT.

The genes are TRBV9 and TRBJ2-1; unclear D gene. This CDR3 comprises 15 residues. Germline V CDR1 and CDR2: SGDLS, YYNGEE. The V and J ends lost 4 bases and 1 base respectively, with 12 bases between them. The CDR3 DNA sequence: TGTGCCAGCAGCCTCGTTTTGGGGTCCTACAATGAGCAGTTCTTC. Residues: CASSLVLGSYNEQFF.

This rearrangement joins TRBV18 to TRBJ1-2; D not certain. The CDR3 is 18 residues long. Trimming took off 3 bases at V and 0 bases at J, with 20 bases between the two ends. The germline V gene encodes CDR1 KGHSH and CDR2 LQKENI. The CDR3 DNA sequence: TGTGCCAGCTCACCCCCGGGAGGGTCCCGGGATTCTAACTATGGCTACACCTTC. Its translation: CASSPPGGSRDSNYGYTF.

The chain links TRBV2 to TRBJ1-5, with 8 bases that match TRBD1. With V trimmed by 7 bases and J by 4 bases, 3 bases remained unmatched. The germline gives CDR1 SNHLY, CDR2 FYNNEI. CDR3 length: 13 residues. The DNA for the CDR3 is TGTGCCAGCAAGGACAGGGAGAATCAGCCCCAGCATTTT. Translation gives CASKDRENQPQHF.

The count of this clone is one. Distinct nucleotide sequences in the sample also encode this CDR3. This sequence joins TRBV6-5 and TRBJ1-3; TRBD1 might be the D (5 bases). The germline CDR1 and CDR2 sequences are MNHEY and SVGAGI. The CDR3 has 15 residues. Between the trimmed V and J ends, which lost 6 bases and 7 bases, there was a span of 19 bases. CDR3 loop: CASRSWGQGGNTIYF. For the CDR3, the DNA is TGTGCCAGCAGGTCGTGGGGTCAGGGCGGTAACACCATATATTTT.

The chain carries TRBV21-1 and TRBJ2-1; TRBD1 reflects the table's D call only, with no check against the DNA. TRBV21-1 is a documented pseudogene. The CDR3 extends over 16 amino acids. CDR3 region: CASSRNRVRTYNEQFF. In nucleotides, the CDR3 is TGTGCCAGCAGCAGGAACAGGGTTAGGACCTACAATGAGCAGTTCTTC.

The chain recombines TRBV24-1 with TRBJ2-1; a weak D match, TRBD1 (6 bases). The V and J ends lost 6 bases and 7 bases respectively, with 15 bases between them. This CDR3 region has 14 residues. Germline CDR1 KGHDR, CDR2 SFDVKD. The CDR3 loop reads CATSPTGRENEQFF. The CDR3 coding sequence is TGTGCCACCAGTCCGACAGGCAGGGAAAATGAGCAGTTCTTC.